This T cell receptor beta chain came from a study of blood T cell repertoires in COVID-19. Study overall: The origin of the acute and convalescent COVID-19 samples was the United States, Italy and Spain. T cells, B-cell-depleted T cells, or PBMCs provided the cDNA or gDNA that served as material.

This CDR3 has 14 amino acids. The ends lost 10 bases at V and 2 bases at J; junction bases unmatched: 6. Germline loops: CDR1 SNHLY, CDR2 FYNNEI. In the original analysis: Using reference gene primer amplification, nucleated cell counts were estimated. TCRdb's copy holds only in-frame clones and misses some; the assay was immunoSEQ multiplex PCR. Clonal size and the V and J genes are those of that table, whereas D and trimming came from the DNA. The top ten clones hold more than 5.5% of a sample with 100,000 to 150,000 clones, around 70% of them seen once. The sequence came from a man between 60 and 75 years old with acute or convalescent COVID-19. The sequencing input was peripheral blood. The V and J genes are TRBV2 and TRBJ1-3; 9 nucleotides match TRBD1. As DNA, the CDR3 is TGTGCCAAGGGACAGGGTTCAGCTGGAAACACCATATATTTT. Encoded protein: CAKGQGSAGNTIYF.